A selection of T cell receptor beta chains follows, all from one sample in a study of Graves' ophthalmopathy and Graves' hyperthyroidism. A single record per CDR3 protein comes from TCRdb applying MiXCR to the multiplex PCR reads. This sample has just over 600,000 distinct CDR3 sequences; approximately 21% occur once, and the top ten carry more than 5.5%. The material sequenced was peripheral blood. The receptors derive from a woman between 18 and 30 years old with stable Graves' hyperthyroidism. Some clones in this sample may be carry-over from other donors' samples. Each CDR3 is given with its conserved first and last residue. A D gene is named only where the DNA matches it firmly. Expanded clones are given a class, and other clones once, few, many or no size at all.

clone_size	v_call	j_call	d_call	cdr3_aa	cdr3_nt
NA	TRBV7-2	TRBJ2-7	NA	CASSLGGIGAEDQYF	TGTGCCAGCAGCTTAGGAGGGATAGGGGCGGAGGATCAGTACTTC
NA	TRBV2	TRBJ1-2	TRBD1	CASNRQGGGYTF	TGTGCCAGCAATAGACAGGGCGGTGGCTACACCTTC
many	TRBV6-1	TRBJ2-4	TRBD1	CASNRQGRGIQYF	TGTGCCAGCAATAGACAGGGCCGAGGCATTCAGTACTTC
NA	TRBV6-1	TRBJ2-6	NA	CASTDGLSGANVLTF	TGTGCCAGCACCGACGGGCTCTCTGGGGCCAACGTCCTGACTTTC
many	TRBV12-3/TRBV12-4	TRBJ2-7	NA	CASSSNGGLFSYEQYF	TGTGCCAGCAGTTCCAACGGGGGGCTTTTTTCCTACGAGCAGTACTTC
many	TRBV29-1	TRBJ1-1	NA	CSVMTGPNTEAFF	TGCAGCGTTATGACAGGACCTAACACTGAAGCTTTCTTT
NA	TRBV20-1	TRBJ2-2	NA	CSARVARDGTGELFF	TGCAGTGCTAGAGTGGCTAGGGACGGCACCGGGGAGCTGTTTTTT
NA	TRBV6-1	TRBJ1-5	NA	CASSVDKSQPQHF	TGTGCCAGCAGTGTCGACAAAAGTCAGCCCCAGCATTTT
many	TRBV7-3	TRBJ2-4	TRBD2	CASSYPRGLAQAIQYF	TGTGCCAGCAGCTACCCGCGGGGACTAGCCCAAGCCATTCAGTACTTC
few	TRBV30	TRBJ1-5	NA	CACGTTGNQPQHF	TGTGCCTGTGGGACCACCGGCAATCAGCCCCAGCATTTT
NA	TRBV5-1	TRBJ2-2	TRBD1	CASSLLATGDTGELFF	TGCGCCAGCAGCTTGTTGGCGACAGGGGACACCGGGGAGCTGTTTTTT
NA	TRBV12-3/TRBV12-4	TRBJ1-2	NA	CASSLRQANYGYTF	TGTGCCAGCAGCCTTAGACAGGCAAACTATGGCTACACCTTC
NA	TRBV28	TRBJ1-1	NA	CASSLWGEENTEAFF	TGTGCCAGCAGTTTATGGGGAGAAGAGAACACTGAAGCTTTCTTT
NA	TRBV9	TRBJ2-3	TRBD1	CASSPRDRVTDTQYF	TGTGCCAGCTCACCCCGGGACAGGGTTACAGATACGCAGTATTTT
many	TRBV10-3	TRBJ1-1	NA	CAISEGEGSTEAFF	TGTGCCATCAGTGAGGGGGAGGGAAGCACTGAAGCTTTCTTT
many	TRBV6-5	TRBJ1-1	NA	CASNYAGTTTEAFF	TGTGCCAGCAATTACGCCGGGACTACGACTGAAGCTTTCTTT
many	TRBV5-1	TRBJ2-7	NA	CASSETNYEQYF	TGCGCCAGCAGCGAAACAAATTACGAGCAGTACTTC
many	TRBV27	TRBJ2-7	NA	CASSFSPQAYEQYF	TGTGCCAGCAGTTTCAGCCCACAAGCCTACGAGCAGTACTTC
NA	TRBV7-8	TRBJ2-2	NA	CASSGIDGELFF	TGTGCCAGCAGCGGCATAGACGGGGAGCTGTTTTTT
many	TRBV6-5	TRBJ1-2	TRBD1	CASSYSIQGGSYGYTF	TGTGCCAGCAGTTACTCGATACAGGGGGGCTCCTATGGCTACACCTTC
many	TRBV30	TRBJ1-2	NA	CAWHLPGRTNYGYTF	TGTGCCTGGCATCTCCCGGGACGGACTAACTATGGCTACACCTTC
many	TRBV7-9	TRBJ1-3	NA	CASIDTKGNTIYF	TGTGCCAGCATCGACACTAAAGGAAACACCATATATTTT
few	TRBV12-3/TRBV12-4	TRBJ1-5	TRBD1	CASSLGQGLTQPQHF	TGTGCCAGCAGTCTTGGACAGGGGCTCACTCAGCCCCAGCATTTT
many	TRBV6-5	TRBJ1-5	TRBD1	CASSYSFGTVNQPQHF	TGTGCCAGCAGTTACTCGTTCGGGACAGTCAATCAGCCCCAGCATTTT
many	TRBV28	TRBJ1-5	NA	CASNRQSNQPQHF	TGTGCCAGCAACAGGCAAAGCAATCAGCCCCAGCATTTT
many	TRBV11-2	TRBJ2-7	TRBD1	CASSSNPTGWDEQYF	TGTGCCAGCAGCTCCAACCCGACAGGGTGGGACGAGCAGTACTTC
many	TRBV11-3	TRBJ2-2	NA	CASSFPGTGELFF	TGTGCCAGCAGCTTCCCAGGCACCGGGGAGCTGTTTTTT
many	TRBV28	TRBJ2-6	NA	CGTVSSGANVLTF	TGTGGCACCGTCTCCTCTGGGGCCAACGTCCTGACTTTC
many	TRBV20-1	TRBJ1-1	NA	CSAREGQNTEAFF	TGCAGTGCTAGAGAGGGCCAGAACACTGAAGCTTTCTTT
many	TRBV6-5	TRBJ1-6	NA	CASSLADTPNSPLHF	TGTGCCAGCAGTTTAGCAGACACTCCTAATTCACCCCTCCACTTT
NA	TRBV5-1	TRBJ1-1	TRBD1	CATKTGPNTEAFF	TGCGCCACCAAGACAGGGCCGAACACTGAAGCTTTCTTT
NA	TRBV12-3/TRBV12-4	TRBJ2-5	NA	CASSFEGGFFETQYF	TGTGCCAGCAGTTTTGAGGGTGGGTTCTTTGAGACCCAGTACTTC
many	TRBV7-3	TRBJ1-1	NA	CASSLRGYSGNTEAFF	TGTGCCAGCAGCTTAAGGGGATACTCTGGGAACACTGAAGCTTTCTTT
many	TRBV12-3/TRBV12-4	TRBJ2-5	NA	CASGLAGQETQYF	TGTGCCAGCGGCCTGGCCGGACAAGAGACCCAGTACTTC
NA	TRBV9	TRBJ2-2	NA	CASSAPSTGSTGELFF	TGTGCCAGCAGCGCCCCTTCTACGGGGAGCACCGGGGAGCTGTTTTTT
few	TRBV18	TRBJ1-2	NA	CASSPETVLNYGYTF	TGTGCCAGCTCACCAGAGACAGTGTTAAACTATGGCTACACCTTC